Sequencing of this T cell receptor beta chain was carried out in a study of cytomegalovirus exposure and HLA in healthy donors. Primers: 60 Vbeta forward and 13 Jbeta reverse. TCRdb's copy holds only in-frame clones and misses some; the assay was immunoSEQ multiplex PCR. The sample consists of roughly 170,000 clones, roughly 80% of them appearing once. The CDR3 runs 16 residues. CDR1 is MNHEY, CDR2 SVGAGI, per germline. V was trimmed by 2 bases and J by 1 base, leaving 11 bases between them. This clonotype originated in a man younger than 35 in good health and CMV-seronegative. Source material: PBMCs. The chain uses TRBV6-5 and TRBJ2-2; D gene ambiguous. The CDR3 region has the DNA TGTGCCAGCAGTTACCCCGTGCCGGGGAACACCGGGGAGCTGTTTTTT. Protein product: CASSYPVPGNTGELFF.